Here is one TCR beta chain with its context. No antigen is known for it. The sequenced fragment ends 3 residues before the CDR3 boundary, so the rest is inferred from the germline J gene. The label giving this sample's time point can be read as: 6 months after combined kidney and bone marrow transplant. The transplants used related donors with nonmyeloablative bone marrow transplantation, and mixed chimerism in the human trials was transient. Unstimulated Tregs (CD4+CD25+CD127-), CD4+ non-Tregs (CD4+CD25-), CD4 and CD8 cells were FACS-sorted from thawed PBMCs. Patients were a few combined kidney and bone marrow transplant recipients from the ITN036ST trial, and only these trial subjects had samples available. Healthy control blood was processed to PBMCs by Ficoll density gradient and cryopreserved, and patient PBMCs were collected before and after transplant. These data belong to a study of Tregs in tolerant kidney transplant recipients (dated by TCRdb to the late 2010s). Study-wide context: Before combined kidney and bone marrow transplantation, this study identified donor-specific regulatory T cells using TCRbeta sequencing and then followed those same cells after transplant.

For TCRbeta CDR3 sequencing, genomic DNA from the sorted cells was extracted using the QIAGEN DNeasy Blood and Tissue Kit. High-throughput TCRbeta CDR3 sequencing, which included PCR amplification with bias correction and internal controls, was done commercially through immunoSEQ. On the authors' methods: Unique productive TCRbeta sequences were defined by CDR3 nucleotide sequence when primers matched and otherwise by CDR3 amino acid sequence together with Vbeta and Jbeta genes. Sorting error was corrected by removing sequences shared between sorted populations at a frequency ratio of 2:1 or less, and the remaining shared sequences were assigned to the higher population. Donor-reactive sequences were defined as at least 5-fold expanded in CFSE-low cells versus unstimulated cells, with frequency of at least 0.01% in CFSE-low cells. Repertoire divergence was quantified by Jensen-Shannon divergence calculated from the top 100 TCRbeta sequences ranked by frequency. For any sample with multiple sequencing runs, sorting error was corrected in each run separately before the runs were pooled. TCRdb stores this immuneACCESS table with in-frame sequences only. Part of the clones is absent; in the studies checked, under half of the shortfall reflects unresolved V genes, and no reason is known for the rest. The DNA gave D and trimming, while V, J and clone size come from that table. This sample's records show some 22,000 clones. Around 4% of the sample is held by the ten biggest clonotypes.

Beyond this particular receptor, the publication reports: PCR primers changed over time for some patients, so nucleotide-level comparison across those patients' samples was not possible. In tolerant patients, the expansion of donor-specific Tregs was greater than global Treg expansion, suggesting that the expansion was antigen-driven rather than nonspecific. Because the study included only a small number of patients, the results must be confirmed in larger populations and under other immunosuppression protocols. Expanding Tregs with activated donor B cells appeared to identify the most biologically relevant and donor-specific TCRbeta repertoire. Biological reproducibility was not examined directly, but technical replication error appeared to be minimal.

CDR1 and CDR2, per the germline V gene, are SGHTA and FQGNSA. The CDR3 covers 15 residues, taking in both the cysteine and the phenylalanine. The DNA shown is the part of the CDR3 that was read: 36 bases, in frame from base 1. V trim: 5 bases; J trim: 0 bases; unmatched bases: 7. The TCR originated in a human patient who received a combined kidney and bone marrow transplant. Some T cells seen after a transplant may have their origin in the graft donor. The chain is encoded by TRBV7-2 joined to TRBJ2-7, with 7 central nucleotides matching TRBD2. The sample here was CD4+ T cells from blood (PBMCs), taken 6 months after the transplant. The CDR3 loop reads CASSPGGARSYEQYF. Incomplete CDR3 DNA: TGTGCCAGCAGCCCGGGGGGAGCGCGCTCCTACGAG.